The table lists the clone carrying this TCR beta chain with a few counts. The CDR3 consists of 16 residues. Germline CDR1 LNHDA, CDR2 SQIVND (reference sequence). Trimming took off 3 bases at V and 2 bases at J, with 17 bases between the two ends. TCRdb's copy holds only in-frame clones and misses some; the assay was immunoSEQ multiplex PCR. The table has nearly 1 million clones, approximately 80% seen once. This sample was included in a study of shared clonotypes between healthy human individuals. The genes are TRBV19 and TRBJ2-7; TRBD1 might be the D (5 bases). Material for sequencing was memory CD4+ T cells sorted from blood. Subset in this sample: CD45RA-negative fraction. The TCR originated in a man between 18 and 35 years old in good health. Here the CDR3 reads CASSIIVGATPYEQYF. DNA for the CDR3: TGTGCCAGTAGTATCATCGTTGGGGCGACTCCCTACGAGCAGTACTTC.